One sample yielded the 10 T cell receptor beta chains listed below, sequenced in a study of CXCR3-negative and CXCR3-positive naive CD8 T cells. Through 5' RACE with UMI labels, the TRB cDNA libraries were prepared. TCRdb re-called the 5' RACE reads and shows each CDR3 protein once, DNA omitted. The record lists about 130,000 distinct CDR3 sequences, of which the ten most abundant hold approximately 0.54%. Their antigens remain unidentified. Findings and caveats of the study: TRB CDR3s of CXCR3-positive naive cells were more hydrophobic than those of CXCR3-negative naive cells.

The sequenced sample was naive CXCR3+ CD8+ T cells from blood. Subset given: CD45RO-CCR7+CD27+CD95- naive CD8+ T cells expressing CXCR3 (TNR3+). The receptors come from a human donor in good health. Some clones in this sample may be carry-over from other donors' samples.

The J gene is TRBJ2-2, the V gene TRBV29-1; TCRdb indicates TRBD1, and absent DNA this call remains unverified. The CDR3 extends over 14 amino acids. The V gene's germline CDR1 is SQVTM and CDR2 ANQGSEA. CDR3 sequence: CSVSQGTNTGELFF.

This chain uses TRBV28 with TRBJ2-5; absent DNA, TCRdb's TRBD2 call cannot be checked. From germline, CDR1 is MDHEN and CDR2 SYDVKM. The CDR3 consists of 18 residues. The CDR3 loop is CASSFNLAGETPQETQYF.

The J gene is TRBJ1-2, the V gene TRBV7-6; TCRdb selects TRBD1, and the lack of DNA leaves this call unchecked. CDR1 is SGHVS and CDR2 is FNYEAQ in the germline V gene. This CDR3 is 16 amino acids long. The CDR3 here is CASSQGKEMLNYGYTF.

The rearrangement links TRBV28 to TRBJ2-7; TCRdb calls TRBD1, which cannot be checked without DNA. CDR1 and CDR2 from the germline V gene are MDHEN and SYDVKM. There are 15 residues in the CDR3. The CDR3 protein is CASSFSGQGFYEQYF.

The chain joins TRBV6-6 to TRBJ2-3. Germline assignment: CDR1 MNHNY and CDR2 SVGAGI (reference sequence). The CDR3 length is 18 residues. CDR3: CASSPQEVVELYTDTQYF.

The rearrangement uses TRBV21-1 and TRBJ2-6; there is no DNA to check the TCRdb D call of TRBD1. TRBV21-1 is flagged as a pseudogene. The CDR3 spans 19 residues. The CDR3 region is CASSTPRQGSPSGANVLTF.

V gene TRBV5-1 combines with J gene TRBJ2-7; TCRdb's D call of TRBD2 is untestable without DNA. Germline V gene lookup returns CDR1 SGHRS and CDR2 YFSETQ. This CDR3 contains 15 residues. The CDR3: CASSLAAGLIDEQYF.

The chain has TRBV7-9 and TRBJ2-7; TCRdb picks TRBD1, but there is no DNA to check that call. The V gene's germline CDR1 is SEHNR and CDR2 FQNEAQ (reference sequence). The CDR3 has 15 residues. The CDR3 region is CASSFPSGQGPEQYF.

The chain joins TRBV28 to TRBJ2-2; lacking DNA, the TRBD1 call made by TCRdb goes unchecked. Germline CDR1 and CDR2: MDHEN and SYDVKM. This CDR3 is 16 amino acids long. CDR3 region: CASSFPGDAGTGELFF.

The chain carries TRBV20-1 and TRBJ2-3. Germline CDR1 DFQATT, CDR2 SNEGSKA (reference sequence). The CDR3 runs to 21 residues. The CDR3 reads CSARDRELGRTVKRKTDTQYF.